The rows below give T cell receptor beta chains drawn from one sample of a study of blood T cell repertoires in COVID-19. Profiled with immunoSEQ multiplex PCR; TCRdb holds only in-frame clones, not every one. The sample lists a few hundred thousand clones, just under 90% occurring once. The sample taken for sequencing was peripheral blood. These receptors originate from a woman in her forties or fifties with COVID-19, enrolled during active disease. CDR3s include the opening cysteine and the closing phenylalanine or tryptophan. Fields, in order: clone size, D gene, CDR3 length, V gene, J gene, CDR3 DNA, CDR3 protein. A D gene is named only where the DNA matches it firmly. Some rows have no size entry. The others give once, few or many, or a class for an expanded clone.

.	.	15	TRBV19	TRBJ1-4	TGTGCCAGTAGCTACCAACAGGGTTATAATGAAAAACTGTTTTTT	CASSYQQGYNEKLFF
.	.	14	TRBV6-2/TRBV6-3	TRBJ2-5	TGTGCCAGCAGTTACGGAGGAAGGCTGGAGACCCAGTACTTC	CASSYGGRLETQYF
.	.	14	TRBV6-1	TRBJ2-5	TGTGCCAGCAGTGAAGGGACAAGTCAAGAGACCCAGTACTTC	CASSEGTSQETQYF
few	TRBD1	15	TRBV24-1	TRBJ2-3	TGTGCCACCCAGACAGGGGATGCGTGGACAGATACGCAGTATTTT	CATQTGDAWTDTQYF
once	.	15	TRBV18	TRBJ2-4	TGTGCCAGCTCACCACTAGACGGGTTCAAAAACATTCAGTACTTC	CASSPLDGFKNIQYF
.	TRBD1	15	TRBV19	TRBJ1-2	TGTGCCAGTAGTTCCGACAGGGACCTTTACTATGGCTACACCTTC	CASSSDRDLYYGYTF
.	TRBD1	15	TRBV19	TRBJ1-3	TGTGCCAGTAGTACAGACAGGGGTAAGGGAAACACCATATATTTT	CASSTDRGKGNTIYF
.	.	16	TRBV4-2	TRBJ2-1	TGTGCCAGCAGCCAAGATCCGGGAGTAACCTACAATGAGCAGTTCTTC	CASSQDPGVTYNEQFF
.	TRBD1	14	TRBV2	TRBJ1-1	TGTGCCAGCAGTCTTAAGACAGGGGGCACTGAAGCTTTCTTT	CASSLKTGGTEAFF
once	.	13	TRBV29-1	TRBJ2-7	TGCAGCGTCGCTGGACTCCGGAACTACGGGCAGTACTTC	CSVAGLRNYGQYF
.	TRBD1	15	TRBV27	TRBJ1-1	TGTGCCAGCAGTCTTCGGACAGGTTTGAACACTGAAGCTTTCTTT	CASSLRTGLNTEAFF
.	TRBD1	14	TRBV5-5	TRBJ2-7	TGTGCCAGCAGCTTGGGGGACAGCGCCTACGAGCAGTACTTC	CASSLGDSAYEQYF
.	TRBD1	14	TRBV6-5	TRBJ2-1	TGTGCCAGCAGAGGCCGGGACAGGGTCGGTGAGCAGTTCTTC	CASRGRDRVGEQFF
.	TRBD1	15	TRBV7-9	TRBJ2-1	TGTGCCAGCAGCTTAGTCGGGACAGCCTACAATGAGCAGTTCTTC	CASSLVGTAYNEQFF
.	.	14	TRBV6-5	TRBJ1-3	TGTGCCAGCAGGGCGGGGTCCGGGGGAAACACCATATATTTT	CASRAGSGGNTIYF
.	.	20	TRBV4-1	TRBJ2-1	TGCGCCAGCAGCCAAGGGATTAGGGCAGGCAAATCGCGGGCTTACAATGAGCAGTTCTTC	CASSQGIRAGKSRAYNEQFF
.	.	12	TRBV18	TRBJ2-1	TGTGCCAGCTCAAACACAGGTGCTGAGCAGTTCTTC	CASSNTGAEQFF
.	.	16	TRBV6-2/TRBV6-3	TRBJ2-5	TGTGCCAGCAGTTATCAATTTGGGGGCCTGACGGAGACCCAGTACTTC	CASSYQFGGLTETQYF
.	TRBD2	15	TRBV29-1	TRBJ2-7	TGCAGCGTTGGCCGTTCGGCGGGAGGGCCCTACGAGCAGTACTTC	CSVGRSAGGPYEQYF
many	TRBD2	16	TRBV7-9	TRBJ2-7	TGTGCCAGCAGCTTTCAGAGCGGGAGGGGTTCCTACGAGCAGTACTTC	CASSFQSGRGSYEQYF
.	.	12	TRBV19	TRBJ2-1	TGTGCCTCAGAGGGGGGGGGAAATGAGCAGTTCTTC	CASEGGGNEQFF
many	.	14	TRBV5-1	TRBJ2-1	TGCGCCAGCAAGGTGGAGATGGTAAACAATGAGCAGTTCTTC	CASKVEMVNNEQFF
once	TRBD1	18	TRBV19	TRBJ1-4	TGTGCCAGTAGGTCCCGGGACAGTAGGATGTCAACTAATGAAAAACTGTTTTTT	CASRSRDSRMSTNEKLFF
.	.	14	TRBV24-1	TRBJ1-5	TGTGCCACCAGTGAACCGGGAGCAAATCAGCCCCAGCATTTT	CATSEPGANQPQHF
.	TRBD1	13	TRBV6-5	TRBJ1-4	TGTGCCACGAAAACAGGGGCAGGTGAAAAACTGTTTTTT	CATKTGAGEKLFF
.	TRBD2	15	TRBV5-1	TRBJ2-7	TGCGCCAGCAGCTTGGGACTAGCGGGAGCCTACGAGCAGTACTTC	CASSLGLAGAYEQYF
.	.	15	TRBV4-2	TRBJ2-5	TGTGCCAGCAGCCAAGATTGGGGGGATCGGGAGACCCAGTACTTC	CASSQDWGDRETQYF
.	TRBD1	13	TRBV12-3/TRBV12-4	TRBJ1-2	TGTGCCAGCAGCCCACAGGGGATCTATGGCTACACCTTC	CASSPQGIYGYTF
once	.	15	TRBV6-6	TRBJ2-4	TGTGCCAGCAGTTTGCGGGGGCAAGCCAAAAACATTCAGTACTTC	CASSLRGQAKNIQYF
.	.	14	TRBV14	TRBJ1-4	TGTGCCAGCAGCCAACAAGCGTTTAATGAAAAACTGTTTTTT	CASSQQAFNEKLFF
.	.	16	TRBV27	TRBJ1-6	TGTGCCAGCAGTTTTGGAGGCCTCAGCTATAATTCACCCCTCCACTTT	CASSFGGLSYNSPLHF
.	.	14	TRBV7-9	TRBJ2-2	TGTGCCGCTCAGGGGGACTGGAACACCGGGGAGCTGTTTTTT	CAAQGDWNTGELFF
.	.	14	TRBV5-5	TRBJ2-7	TGTGCCAGCAGCTCGGGAGCTAGTACTATCGAGCAGTACTTC	CASSSGASTIEQYF
.	.	15	TRBV5-1	TRBJ1-1	TGCGCCAGCACCCGGGGGATCGAAGTGAACACTGAAGCTTTCTTT	CASTRGIEVNTEAFF
.	.	14	TRBV14	TRBJ2-1	TGTGCCAGCGCCTGGAGGAGCTCCTACAATGAGCAGTTCTTC	CASAWRSSYNEQFF
.	TRBD2	14	TRBV19	TRBJ2-1	TGTGCCAGTAGGCGGGGGGGCTCCTACAATGAGCAGTTCTTC	CASRRGGSYNEQFF
.	TRBD2	14	TRBV6-6	TRBJ2-7	TGTGCCAGCAGTTACTCGGGGGGGAACTACGAGCAGTACTTC	CASSYSGGNYEQYF
.	.	15	TRBV9	TRBJ2-7	TGTGCCAGCAGCGTAACACCAACGGGGTCCTACGAGCAGTACTTC	CASSVTPTGSYEQYF
.	TRBD1	13	TRBV27	TRBJ1-1	TGTGCCAGCAGGGGACAGGGGGCGGGTGAAGCTTTCTTT	CASRGQGAGEAFF
.	.	17	TRBV5-3	TRBJ1-5	TGTGCCAGAAGCTTGGGTGGGTACGGAGATAGCAATCAGCCCCAGCATTTT	CARSLGGYGDSNQPQHF
.	.	15	TRBV10-3	TRBJ2-1	TGTGCCATCAGTGAAACCGGAGGTTTTCCCCCTCCGCCGTTCTTC	CAISETGGFPPPPFF
once	TRBD2	16	TRBV12-5	TRBJ2-1	TGTGCTAGTGGTTTGTCACTAGCGGGAGCCTACAATGAGCAGTTCTTC	CASGLSLAGAYNEQFF
.	.	16	TRBV18	TRBJ1-1	TGTGCCAGCTCACCACGTAATCAGGGGTCAAACACTGAAGCTTTCTTT	CASSPRNQGSNTEAFF
.	.	15	TRBV30	TRBJ1-3	TGTGCCTGGAGTGTAGGGGGGGGAGGAAGAAACACCATATATTTT	CAWSVGGGGRNTIYF
.	.	13	TRBV20-1	TRBJ2-7	TGCAGTGCTAGTCAAGGGAGCTCCTACGAGCAGTACTTC	CSASQGSSYEQYF
.	.	14	TRBV19	TRBJ2-5	TGTGCCAGTAGTGAAACAGGGTCACAAGAGACCCAGTACTTC	CASSETGSQETQYF
.	TRBD2	16	TRBV14	TRBJ2-1	TGTGCCAGCAGCCCCGGGGGGTTAATCTCCTACAATGAGCAGTTCTTC	CASSPGGLISYNEQFF
.	.	15	TRBV14	TRBJ2-2	TGTGCCAGCAGCCCCCGACAGTCGGTCACCGGGGAGCTGTTTTTT	CASSPRQSVTGELFF
few	.	12	TRBV2	TRBJ1-2	TGTGCCAGCAGTTCGGACAGATATGGCTACACCTTC	CASSSDRYGYTF
.	.	15	TRBV5-1	TRBJ1-1	TGCGCCAGCAACAAACTGGGCTCCACGGACACTGAAGCTTTCTTT	CASNKLGSTDTEAFF
.	.	18	TRBV7-3	TRBJ2-7	TGTGCCAGCAGCTCACCGCGATTCGCATGCGGTAAAACCTACGAGCAGTACTTC	CASSSPRFACGKTYEQYF
.	TRBD2	13	TRBV10-2	TRBJ2-3	TGCGCCAGCTCTAGCGGACACACAGATACGCAGTATTTT	CASSSGHTDTQYF
.	TRBD2	18	TRBV9	TRBJ2-2	TGTGCCAGCAGCGCCACTCGACTTATAGCGGGAGGTCTCGGGGAGCTGTTTTTT	CASSATRLIAGGLGELFF